What follows is one TCR beta chain and its context. This clonotype showed up many times. Which antigen it targets is not known. No much larger clone is present one base from it, and per-base qualities are unavailable. The hyperthyroidism patients were between 18 and 65 years old and newly diagnosed, with a disease duration of less than 2 months. Patients with uncontrolled infections, other autoimmune diseases, pregnancy or lactation were excluded. Diagnoses were established on the basis of clinical symptoms, serum thyroxine and TRAb, thyroid ultrasound, and orbital computed tomography. Blood from progressor patients was collected at the time of first diagnosis with hyperthyroidism, before any ophthalmopathy symptoms had appeared. Ficoll-Paque density gradient centrifugation was used to isolate PBMCs from 10 ml of fresh peripheral blood. Progressor patients were first diagnosed with Graves' hyperthyroidism and then developed ophthalmopathy during follow-up. Total RNA was extracted with Trizol reagent, and quality was checked on an Agilent 2100 Bioanalyzer.

This record belongs to a study of T cells in Graves' hyperthyroidism and ophthalmopathy (dated by TCRdb to the late 2010s). Turning to the overall study: Peripheral blood samples were taken at the time of initial diagnosis, prior to any treatment. Thyroid tissue and blood T-cell repertoires from roughly six Graves' hyperthyroidism patients were also compared in the study. TCR Vbeta CDR3 sequencing of 130 to 150 peripheral blood samples (approximately 44 ophthalmopathy, 75 hyperthyroidism and roughly 17 progressor patients) is reported in the paper. To identify distinguishing TCR V-J signatures, a discovery cohort of roughly 100 patients was used, comprising 40 to 45 with Graves' ophthalmopathy and approximately 58 with stable Graves' hyperthyroidism. After blood sampling, hyperthyroidism patients were treated with methimazole at a starting dose of 30 mg daily, and ophthalmopathy patients were treated with high-dose intravenous methylprednisolone. An independent validation cohort of under 20 hyperthyroidism patients and over 15 patients who later progressed to ophthalmopathy tested prospective prediction of ophthalmopathy. The 100 discovery patients were randomly divided into training and test sets at a 7:3 ratio.

What the research found in general, with its limitations: A 13 V-J signature model separated ophthalmopathy from stable hyperthyroidism, with approximately 86% sensitivity and about 81% specificity in cross-validation and 80%/75% in testing. Most expanded thyroid clonotypes (frequency above 0.001) were also detected in blood, a finding suggesting that blood repertoires may reflect thyroid immune responses. During validation, the model predicted progression to ophthalmopathy a median of roughly six months ahead of onset, with around 71% sensitivity and under 85% specificity. No statistical method was used to fix the sample size in advance, and group allocation was not hidden from the investigators.

TCR beta CDR3 regions were amplified from RNA transcripts. For the first round of RT-PCR on the TCR CDR3, the HTBI primer set was used together with the Qiagen OneStep RT-PCR kit. A second multiplex PCR round built the libraries, followed by size selection and purification. Libraries were sequenced paired-end with 100 bp reads on an Illumina HiSeq2000. The authors processed their data as follows. Raw data were processed with SOAPnuke, discarding reads with adapters, uncalled bases, mean Phred below 15, or no exact constant-primer or identifier match. High-quality paired reads were merged with COPE v1.2.5, and unique nucleotide sequences were defined as clonotypes. Clonotypes were aligned to IMGT TRBV, TRBD and TRBJ reference segments using MiTCR v1.1. The analysis included only V-J combinations with a frequency above 0.0001, which together covered approximately 99% of the repertoires. The TCS score was defined as F50 (clonal expansion) divided by E x V (chaos), with BLOSUM62-based TCRdist calculated between CDR3 peptides within each V-J. Welch's t-statistics and random forest reduced fewer than 600 V-J features to some 14, which were used in a naive Bayes classifier (R e1071). The public reads were reprocessed in TCRdb via fastp at Q25 and MiXCR, keeping in-frame beta chains. Identical CDR3 proteins give one entry, which carries the most common genes and DNA. TCRdb, not the original authors, processed these V and J calls. A total of some 600,000 distinct CDR3 sequences appear in this sample, about 15% of them only once. More than 5% of the sample lies in the top ten.

Including cysteine and phenylalanine, the CDR3 has 14 amino acids. Only the CDR3 DNA is retained, 42 bases long and in frame from the first base. V drops 0 bases and J drops 6 bases, leaving 14 bases in between. Taken from the germline V gene (reference sequence), the CDR1 and CDR2 loops are DFQATT and SNEGSKA. The source material was blood. The TCR was taken from a woman aged 30 to 39 with Graves' hyperthyroidism that later progressed to Graves' ophthalmopathy. Here the chain combines TRBV20-1 and TRBJ1-2; TRBD1 is perhaps the D gene, given 6 matching bases. The CDR3 is CSARDGQGLNGYTF. The DNA sequence follows: TGCAGTGCTAGAGATGGCCAGGGGTTAAATGGCTACACCTTC.